These T cell receptor beta chains were read from a single sample in a study of T-cell memory formation after mild COVID-19. TCRdb called the 5' RACE reads again in MiXCR, with one record for every CDR3 protein. In the table there are 200,000 to 250,000 distinct CDR3 sequences, roughly 10% of which are singletons. Sample: PBMCs or a T cell subset sorted from them (not recorded which). Receptors were obtained from a man aged 18-30 years who had mild COVID-19 (a few samples of this study predate the infection). Cell type and time point are not known. CDR3s include the opening cysteine and the closing phenylalanine or tryptophan. A D gene is named only where the DNA matches it firmly. Part of the rows lack a size; the others show once, few, many or a class for expanded clones.

j_call: TRBJ1-3; d_call: .; v_call: TRBV5-1; clone_size: .; cdr3_aa: CATGPGDPGNTIYF; cdr3_nt: TGCGCCACCGGACCCGGGGACCCTGGAAACACCATATATTTT
j_call: TRBJ2-5; d_call: .; v_call: TRBV5-4; clone_size: .; cdr3_aa: CASSLGTAETQYF; cdr3_nt: TGTGCCAGCAGCTTGGGGACAGCAGAGACCCAGTACTTC
j_call: TRBJ2-7; d_call: TRBD1; v_call: TRBV7-8; clone_size: few; cdr3_aa: CASSLRALGGKFHEQYF; cdr3_nt: TGTGCCAGCAGCTTACGAGCCTTAGGGGGCAAATTCCACGAGCAGTACTTC
j_call: TRBJ1-1; d_call: .; v_call: TRBV11-2; clone_size: few; cdr3_aa: CASSFPAVVWNTEAFF; cdr3_nt: TGTGCCAGCAGCTTCCCCGCGGTCGTTTGGAACACTGAAGCTTTCTTT
j_call: TRBJ1-2; d_call: TRBD1; v_call: TRBV5-1; clone_size: few; cdr3_aa: CASSPARDRKRRSPYGYTF; cdr3_nt: TGCGCCAGCAGCCCGGCCCGGGACAGAAAAAGGCGATCCCCCTATGGCTACACCTTC
j_call: TRBJ2-5; d_call: TRBD2; v_call: TRBV18; clone_size: .; cdr3_aa: CASSGTGLAWGYQETQYF; cdr3_nt: TGTGCCAGCTCAGGAACGGGACTAGCCTGGGGGTACCAAGAGACCCAGTACTTC
j_call: TRBJ1-1; d_call: .; v_call: TRBV20-1; clone_size: .; cdr3_aa: CSARSQGTHTEAFF; cdr3_nt: TGCAGTGCTAGATCACAGGGAACGCACACTGAAGCTTTCTTT
j_call: TRBJ1-2; d_call: .; v_call: TRBV5-1; clone_size: .; cdr3_aa: CASSWGPSGGYTF; cdr3_nt: TGCGCCAGCAGCTGGGGACCATCGGGCGGCTACACCTTC
j_call: TRBJ2-1; d_call: .; v_call: TRBV5-1; clone_size: .; cdr3_aa: CASSLGQTTPAEQFF; cdr3_nt: TGCGCCAGCAGCTTGGGCCAGACAACCCCGGCTGAGCAGTTCTTC
j_call: TRBJ2-7; d_call: .; v_call: TRBV29-1; clone_size: few; cdr3_aa: CSGLRGYEQYF; cdr3_nt: TGCAGCGGCCTCAGGGGCTACGAGCAGTACTTC
j_call: TRBJ1-5; d_call: .; v_call: TRBV12-3/TRBV12-4; clone_size: .; cdr3_aa: CASRGAGRDQPQHF; cdr3_nt: TGTGCCAGCAGGGGGGCGGGAAGGGATCAGCCCCAGCATTTT
j_call: TRBJ2-4; d_call: .; v_call: TRBV5-1; clone_size: .; cdr3_aa: CASSSDSRTNIQYF; cdr3_nt: TGCGCCAGCAGCTCGGACAGCAGAACAAACATTCAGTACTTC
j_call: TRBJ2-1; d_call: .; v_call: TRBV15; clone_size: many; cdr3_aa: CATSRANGEQFF; cdr3_nt: TGTGCCACCAGCAGAGCAAATGGTGAGCAGTTCTTC
j_call: TRBJ2-5; d_call: TRBD2; v_call: TRBV27; clone_size: few; cdr3_aa: CASSGLAGGRQETQYF; cdr3_nt: TGTGCCAGCAGCGGACTAGCGGGGGGGCGGCAAGAGACCCAGTACTTC
j_call: TRBJ1-5; d_call: .; v_call: TRBV27; clone_size: .; cdr3_aa: CASSSAGRNQPQHF; cdr3_nt: TGTGCCAGCAGTAGCGCAGGGCGCAATCAGCCCCAGCATTTT
j_call: TRBJ2-7; d_call: .; v_call: TRBV20-1; clone_size: many; cdr3_aa: CSARGGSSYEQYF; cdr3_nt: TGCAGTGCTAGAGGGGGGAGCTCCTACGAGCAGTACTTC
j_call: TRBJ2-1; d_call: TRBD2; v_call: TRBV13; clone_size: .; cdr3_aa: CASSSRLAGGGNEQFF; cdr3_nt: TGTGCCAGCAGCTCAAGACTAGCGGGGGGAGGCAATGAGCAGTTCTTC
j_call: TRBJ1-2; d_call: TRBD1; v_call: TRBV12-3/TRBV12-4; clone_size: .; cdr3_aa: CASSRTGALRGYTF; cdr3_nt: TGTGCCAGCAGTCGGACAGGGGCGCTTCGGGGCTACACCTTC
j_call: TRBJ2-5; d_call: TRBD1; v_call: TRBV5-1; clone_size: few; cdr3_aa: CASSLFGTGEETQYF; cdr3_nt: TGCGCCAGCAGCTTGTTCGGGACAGGGGAAGAGACCCAGTACTTC
j_call: TRBJ1-5; d_call: .; v_call: TRBV5-1; clone_size: few; cdr3_aa: CASSLDLGEDQPQHF; cdr3_nt: TGCGCCAGCAGCTTGGACTTGGGGGAGGATCAGCCCCAGCATTTT
j_call: TRBJ2-5; d_call: .; v_call: TRBV4-3; clone_size: .; cdr3_aa: CASSQALHIGISETQYF; cdr3_nt: TGCGCCAGCAGCCAGGCTTTACATATAGGGATTTCGGAGACCCAGTACTTC
j_call: TRBJ1-5; d_call: TRBD1; v_call: TRBV24-1; clone_size: .; cdr3_aa: CAIPPSLQGNQPQHF; cdr3_nt: TGTGCCATCCCACCCTCTTTACAGGGGAATCAGCCCCAGCATTTT
j_call: TRBJ1-6; d_call: .; v_call: TRBV4-1; clone_size: few; cdr3_aa: CASSQVSLYSPLHF; cdr3_nt: TGCGCCAGCAGCCAAGTAAGCCTTTATTCACCCCTCCACTTT
j_call: TRBJ1-1; d_call: TRBD1; v_call: TRBV7-9; clone_size: few; cdr3_aa: CASSLAPGTVNTEAFF; cdr3_nt: TGTGCCAGCAGCTTAGCCCCCGGGACAGTGAACACTGAAGCTTTCTTT
j_call: TRBJ2-1; d_call: .; v_call: TRBV7-9; clone_size: many; cdr3_aa: CASSPGAWSYNEQFF; cdr3_nt: TGTGCCAGCAGCCCGGGGGCCTGGTCCTACAATGAGCAGTTCTTC
j_call: TRBJ1-5; d_call: TRBD1; v_call: TRBV15; clone_size: few; cdr3_aa: CATSGSPRTGVQPQHF; cdr3_nt: TGTGCCACCAGCGGCTCGCCCAGGACAGGGGTGCAGCCCCAGCATTTT
j_call: TRBJ2-1; d_call: TRBD1; v_call: TRBV27; clone_size: few; cdr3_aa: CASSLFTGVSYNEQFF; cdr3_nt: TGTGCCAGCAGTTTATTTACAGGGGTATCCTACAATGAGCAGTTCTTC
j_call: TRBJ2-1; d_call: TRBD2; v_call: TRBV4-1; clone_size: few; cdr3_aa: CASSQEQRGEDEQFF; cdr3_nt: TGCGCCAGCAGCCAAGAACAGCGGGGGGAAGATGAGCAGTTCTTC
j_call: TRBJ1-3; d_call: .; v_call: TRBV4-1; clone_size: many; cdr3_aa: CASSQGRTVLTSGNTIYF; cdr3_nt: TGCGCCAGCAGCCAAGGCCGGACGGTACTTACCTCTGGAAACACCATATATTTT
j_call: TRBJ2-3; d_call: TRBD2; v_call: TRBV7-2; clone_size: few; cdr3_aa: CASRRLARGFTDTQYF; cdr3_nt: TGTGCCAGCCGACGCCTCGCGCGGGGGTTCACAGATACGCAGTATTTT
j_call: TRBJ2-5; d_call: TRBD2; v_call: TRBV27; clone_size: few; cdr3_aa: CASRSGVAPETQYF; cdr3_nt: TGTGCCAGCAGGAGCGGGGTAGCCCCAGAGACCCAGTACTTC
j_call: TRBJ2-3; d_call: .; v_call: TRBV4-3; clone_size: .; cdr3_aa: CASSQGGSITDTQYF; cdr3_nt: TGCGCCAGCAGCCAGGGCGGATCTATCACAGATACGCAGTATTTT
j_call: TRBJ2-1; d_call: TRBD1; v_call: TRBV28; clone_size: .; cdr3_aa: CASSPRQGAIPDNEQFF; cdr3_nt: TGTGCCAGCAGTCCACGTCAGGGGGCGATCCCGGACAATGAGCAGTTCTTC
j_call: TRBJ2-1; d_call: .; v_call: TRBV7-9; clone_size: many; cdr3_aa: CASIELQGAYNEQFF; cdr3_nt: TGTGCCAGCATCGAACTACAGGGAGCCTACAATGAGCAGTTCTTC
j_call: TRBJ2-5; d_call: TRBD2; v_call: TRBV24-1; clone_size: .; cdr3_aa: CATSDFDGRETQYF; cdr3_nt: TGTGCCACCAGTGATTTTGACGGGAGGGAGACCCAGTACTTC
j_call: TRBJ2-3; d_call: TRBD1; v_call: TRBV18; clone_size: few; cdr3_aa: CASSPRRGQGAPDTQYF; cdr3_nt: TGTGCCAGCTCACCACGGAGGGGACAGGGGGCCCCAGATACGCAGTATTTT
j_call: TRBJ2-7; d_call: .; v_call: TRBV2; clone_size: .; cdr3_aa: CASSENDPRAYEQYF; cdr3_nt: TGTGCCAGCAGTGAAAACGACCCCCGGGCCTACGAGCAGTACTTC
j_call: TRBJ1-4; d_call: .; v_call: TRBV21-1; clone_size: few; cdr3_aa: CASSLRQGGREKLFF; cdr3_nt: TGTGCCAGCAGCCTCCGACAGGGCGGTCGTGAAAAACTGTTTTTT
j_call: TRBJ2-1; d_call: .; v_call: TRBV5-5; clone_size: .; cdr3_aa: CASSLTLRGQFF; cdr3_nt: TGTGCCAGCAGCTTGACGTTGCGCGGGCAGTTCTTC
j_call: TRBJ1-5; d_call: .; v_call: TRBV4-1; clone_size: .; cdr3_aa: CASSQGPGSNQPQHF; cdr3_nt: TGCGCCAGCAGCCAAGGGCCGGGGAGCAATCAGCCCCAGCATTTT
j_call: TRBJ2-1; d_call: TRBD2; v_call: TRBV20-1; clone_size: many; cdr3_aa: CSARVGTSGPGEQFF; cdr3_nt: TGCAGTGCTAGAGTGGGGACTAGCGGGCCAGGGGAGCAGTTCTTC